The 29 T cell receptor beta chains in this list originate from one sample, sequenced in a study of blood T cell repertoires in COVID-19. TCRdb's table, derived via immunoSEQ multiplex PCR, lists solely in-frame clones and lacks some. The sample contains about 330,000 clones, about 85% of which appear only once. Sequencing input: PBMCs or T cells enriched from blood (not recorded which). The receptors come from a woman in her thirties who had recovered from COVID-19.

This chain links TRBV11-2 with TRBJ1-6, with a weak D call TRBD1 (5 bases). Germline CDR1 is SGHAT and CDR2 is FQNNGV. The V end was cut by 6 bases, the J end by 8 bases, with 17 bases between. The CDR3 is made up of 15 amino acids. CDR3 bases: TGTGCCAGCAGGTTAAGAGTCAGGGAGGATTCACCCCTCCACTTT. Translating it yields CASRLRVREDSPLHF.

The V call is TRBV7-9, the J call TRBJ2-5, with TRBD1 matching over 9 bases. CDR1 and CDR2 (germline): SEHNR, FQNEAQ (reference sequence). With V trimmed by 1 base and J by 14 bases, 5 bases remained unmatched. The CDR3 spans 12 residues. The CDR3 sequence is CASSLGRDRVYF. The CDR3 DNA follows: TGTGCCAGCAGCTTAGGCCGGGACAGGGTCTACTTC.

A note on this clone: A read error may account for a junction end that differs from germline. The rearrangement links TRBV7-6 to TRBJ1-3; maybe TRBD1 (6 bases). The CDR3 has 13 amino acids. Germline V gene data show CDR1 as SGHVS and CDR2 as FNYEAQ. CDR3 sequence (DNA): TGTGCCAGCAGCTTAGGGGGGGGCCCACCAGCCATATTT. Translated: CASSLGGGPPAIF.

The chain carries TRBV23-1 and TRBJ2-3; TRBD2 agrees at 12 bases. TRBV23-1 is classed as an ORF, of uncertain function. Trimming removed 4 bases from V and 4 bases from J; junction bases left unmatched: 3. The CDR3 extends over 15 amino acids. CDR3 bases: TGCGCCAGCAGTCCTAGCGGGGGGGCCCCAGATACGCAGTATTTT. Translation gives CASSPSGGAPDTQYF.

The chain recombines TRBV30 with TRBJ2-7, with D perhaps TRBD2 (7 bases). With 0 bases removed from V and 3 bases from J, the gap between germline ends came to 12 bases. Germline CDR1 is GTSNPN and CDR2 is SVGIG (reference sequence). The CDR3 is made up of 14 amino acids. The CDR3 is CAWSVRGGGYEQYF. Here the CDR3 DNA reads TGTGCCTGGAGTGTACGGGGAGGGGGCTACGAGCAGTACTTC.

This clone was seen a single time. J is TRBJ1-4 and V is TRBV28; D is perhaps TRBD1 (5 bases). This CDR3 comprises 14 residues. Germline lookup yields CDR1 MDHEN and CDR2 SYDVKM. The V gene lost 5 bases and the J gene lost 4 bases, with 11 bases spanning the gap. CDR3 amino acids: CASSQTVVNEKLFF. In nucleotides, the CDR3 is TGTGCCAGCAGTCAGACAGTAGTTAATGAAAAACTGTTTTTT.

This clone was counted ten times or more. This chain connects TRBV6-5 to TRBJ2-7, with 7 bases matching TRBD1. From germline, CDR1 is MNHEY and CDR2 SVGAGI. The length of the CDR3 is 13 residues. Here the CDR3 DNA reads TGTGATTTCCGGGACAGTCACTCCTACGAGCAGTACTTC. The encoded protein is CDFRDSHSYEQYF.

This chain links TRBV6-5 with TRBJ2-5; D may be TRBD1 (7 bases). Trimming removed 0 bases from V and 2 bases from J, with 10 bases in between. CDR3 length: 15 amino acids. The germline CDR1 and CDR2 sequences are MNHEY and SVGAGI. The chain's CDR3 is CASSYSAGQQETQYF. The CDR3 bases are TGTGCCAGCAGTTACTCCGCGGGACAGCAAGAGACCCAGTACTTC.

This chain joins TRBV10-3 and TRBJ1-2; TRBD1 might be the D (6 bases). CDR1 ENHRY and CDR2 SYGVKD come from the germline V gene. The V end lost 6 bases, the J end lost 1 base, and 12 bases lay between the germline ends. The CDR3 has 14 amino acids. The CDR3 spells CAISADSLNYGYTF. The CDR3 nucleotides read TGTGCCATCAGCGCGGACAGCCTTAACTATGGCTACACCTTC.

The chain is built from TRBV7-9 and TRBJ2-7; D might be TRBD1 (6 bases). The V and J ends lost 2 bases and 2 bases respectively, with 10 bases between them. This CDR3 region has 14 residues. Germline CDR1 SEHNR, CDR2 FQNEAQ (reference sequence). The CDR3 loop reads CASSLRGSPYEQYF. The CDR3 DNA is TGTGCCAGCAGCTTAAGGGGGTCCCCCTACGAGCAGTACTTC.

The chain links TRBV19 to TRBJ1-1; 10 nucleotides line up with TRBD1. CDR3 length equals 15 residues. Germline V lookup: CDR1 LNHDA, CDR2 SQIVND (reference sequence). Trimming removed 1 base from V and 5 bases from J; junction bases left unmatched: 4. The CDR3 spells CASSIARTGGTEAFF. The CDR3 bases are TGTGCCAGTAGTATAGCTAGGACAGGGGGTACTGAAGCTTTCTTT.

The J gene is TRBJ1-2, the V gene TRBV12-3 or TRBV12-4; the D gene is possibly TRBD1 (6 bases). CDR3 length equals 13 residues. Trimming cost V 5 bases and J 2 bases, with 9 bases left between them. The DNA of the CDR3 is TGTGCCAGCAGTACGGACAGCAACTATGGCTACACCTTC. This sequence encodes CASSTDSNYGYTF.

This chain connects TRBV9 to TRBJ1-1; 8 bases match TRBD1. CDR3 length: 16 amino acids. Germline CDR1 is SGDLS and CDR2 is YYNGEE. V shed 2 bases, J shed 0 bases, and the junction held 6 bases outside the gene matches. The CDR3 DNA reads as TGTGCCAGCAGCGTCCAACAGGGGGGACTGAACACTGAAGCTTTCTTT. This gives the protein CASSVQQGGLNTEAFF.

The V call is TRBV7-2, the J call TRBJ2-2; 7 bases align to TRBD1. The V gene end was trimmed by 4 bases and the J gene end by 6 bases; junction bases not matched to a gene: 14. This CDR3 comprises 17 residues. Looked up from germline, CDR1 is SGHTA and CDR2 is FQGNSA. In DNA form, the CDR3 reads TGTGCCAGCAGCTACACCCGCTCCGGGACAGATCCCGGGGAGCTGTTTTTT. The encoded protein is CASSYTRSGTDPGELFF.

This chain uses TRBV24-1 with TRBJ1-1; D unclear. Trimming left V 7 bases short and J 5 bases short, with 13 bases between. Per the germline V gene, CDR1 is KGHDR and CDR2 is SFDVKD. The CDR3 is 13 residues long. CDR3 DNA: TGTGCCACCAGCGCACATGAGGGTACTGAAGCTTTCTTT. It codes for CATSAHEGTEAFF.

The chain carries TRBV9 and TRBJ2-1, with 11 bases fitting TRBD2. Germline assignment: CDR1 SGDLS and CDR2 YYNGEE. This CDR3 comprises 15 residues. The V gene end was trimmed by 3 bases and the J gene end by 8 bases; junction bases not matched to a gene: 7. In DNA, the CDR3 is TGTGCCAGCAGCGCGGGACTAGCGGATTTAGATGAGCAGTTCTTC. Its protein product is CASSAGLADLDEQFF.

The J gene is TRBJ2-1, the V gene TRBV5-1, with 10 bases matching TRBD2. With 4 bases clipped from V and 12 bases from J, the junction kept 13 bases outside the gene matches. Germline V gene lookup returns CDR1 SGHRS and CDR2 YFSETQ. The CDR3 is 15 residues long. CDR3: CASSQGLATGAWQFF. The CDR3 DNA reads TGCGCCAGCAGCCAGGGACTAGCGACCGGCGCTTGGCAGTTCTTC.

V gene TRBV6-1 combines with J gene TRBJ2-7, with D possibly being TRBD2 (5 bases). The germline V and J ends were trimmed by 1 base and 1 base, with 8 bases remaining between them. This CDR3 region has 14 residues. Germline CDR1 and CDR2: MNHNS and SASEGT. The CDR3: CASSEGRGSYEQYF. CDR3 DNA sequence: TGTGCCAGCAGTGAAGGCCGGGGATCCTACGAGCAGTACTTC.

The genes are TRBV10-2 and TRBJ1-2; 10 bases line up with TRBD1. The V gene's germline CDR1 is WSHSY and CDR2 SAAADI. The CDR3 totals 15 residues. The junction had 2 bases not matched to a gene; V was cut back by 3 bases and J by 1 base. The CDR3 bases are TGCGCCAGCAGTGACCGGGACAGGGGTAACTATGGCTACACCTTC. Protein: CASSDRDRGNYGYTF.

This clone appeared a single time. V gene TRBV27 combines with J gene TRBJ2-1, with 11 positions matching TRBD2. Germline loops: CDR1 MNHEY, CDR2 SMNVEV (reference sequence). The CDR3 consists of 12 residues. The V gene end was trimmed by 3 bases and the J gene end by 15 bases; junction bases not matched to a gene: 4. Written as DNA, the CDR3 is TGTGCCAGCAGTTTTAGCGGGGGGGCCAGGTTCTTC. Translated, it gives CASSFSGGARFF.

The CDR3 DNA is TGTGCCAGCACCCCCGCAGGGAACACTGAAGCTTTCTTT. Translating it yields CASTPAGNTEAFF. This chain joins TRBV12-3 or TRBV12-4 and TRBJ1-1, with D unclear. V was pared by 7 bases and J by 1 base, with 10 bases between. CDR3 size: 13 residues.

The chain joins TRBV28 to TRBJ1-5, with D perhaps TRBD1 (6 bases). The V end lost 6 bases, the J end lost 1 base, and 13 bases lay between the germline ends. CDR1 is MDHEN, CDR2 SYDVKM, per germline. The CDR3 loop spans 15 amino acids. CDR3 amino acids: CASSHREGSNQPQHF. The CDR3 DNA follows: TGTGCCAGCAGCCACAGGGAGGGGAGCAATCAGCCCCAGCATTTT. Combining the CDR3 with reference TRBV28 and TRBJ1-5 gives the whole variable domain DVKVTQSSRYLVKRTGEKVFLECVQDMDHENMFWYRQDPGLGLRLIYFSYDVKMKEKGDIPEGYSVSREKKERFSLILESASTNQTSMYLCASSHREGSNQPQHFGDGTRLSIL.

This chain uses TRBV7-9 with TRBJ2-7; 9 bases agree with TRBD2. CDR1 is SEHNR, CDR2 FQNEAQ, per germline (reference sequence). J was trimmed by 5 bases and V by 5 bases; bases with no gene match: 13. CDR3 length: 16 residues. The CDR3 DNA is TGTGCCAGCAGCCCTGGGGGCGGGGGGGCGCGAGACGAGCAGTACTTC. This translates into CASSPGGGGARDEQYF.

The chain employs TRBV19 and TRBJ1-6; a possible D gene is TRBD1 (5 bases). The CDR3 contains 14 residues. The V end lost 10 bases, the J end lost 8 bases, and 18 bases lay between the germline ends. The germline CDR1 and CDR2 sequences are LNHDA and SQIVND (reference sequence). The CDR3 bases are TGTGCCACCCAGCTCCGGGGGATTGATTCACCCCTCCACTTT. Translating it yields CATQLRGIDSPLHF.

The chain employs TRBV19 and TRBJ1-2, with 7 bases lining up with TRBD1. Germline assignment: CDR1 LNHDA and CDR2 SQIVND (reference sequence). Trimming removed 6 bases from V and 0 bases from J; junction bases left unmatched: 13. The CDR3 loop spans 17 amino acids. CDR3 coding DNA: TGTGCCAGTAGCCGCAGCGTTGGGGGACAGTCTAACTATGGCTACACCTTC. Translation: CASSRSVGGQSNYGYTF.

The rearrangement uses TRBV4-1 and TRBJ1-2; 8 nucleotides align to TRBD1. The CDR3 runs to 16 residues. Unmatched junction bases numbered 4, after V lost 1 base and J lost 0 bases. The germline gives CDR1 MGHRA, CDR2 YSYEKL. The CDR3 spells CASSQVGQGANYGYTF. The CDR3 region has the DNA TGCGCCAGCAGCCAAGTCGGACAGGGAGCTAACTATGGCTACACCTTC.

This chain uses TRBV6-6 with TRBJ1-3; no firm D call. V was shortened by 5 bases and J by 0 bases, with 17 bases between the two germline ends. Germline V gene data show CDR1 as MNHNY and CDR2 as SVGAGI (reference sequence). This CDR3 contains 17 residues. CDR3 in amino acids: CASSPLQLTTSGNTIYF. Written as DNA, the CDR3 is TGTGCCAGCAGTCCATTACAGCTCACCACCTCTGGAAACACCATATATTTT.

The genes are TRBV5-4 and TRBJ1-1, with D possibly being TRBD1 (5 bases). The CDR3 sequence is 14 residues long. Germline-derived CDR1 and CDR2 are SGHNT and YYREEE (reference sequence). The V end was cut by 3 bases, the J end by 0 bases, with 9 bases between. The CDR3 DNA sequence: TGTGCCAGCAGCTACTCGACAGTGAACACTGAAGCTTTCTTT. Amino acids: CASSYSTVNTEAFF.

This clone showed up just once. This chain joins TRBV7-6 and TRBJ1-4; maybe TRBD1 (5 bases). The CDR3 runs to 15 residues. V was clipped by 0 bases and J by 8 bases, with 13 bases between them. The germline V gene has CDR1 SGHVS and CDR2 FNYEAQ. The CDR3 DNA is TGTGCCAGCAGCTTAGCCGGGCCCGGGGGGGAAAAACTGTTTTTT. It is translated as CASSLAGPGGEKLFF.